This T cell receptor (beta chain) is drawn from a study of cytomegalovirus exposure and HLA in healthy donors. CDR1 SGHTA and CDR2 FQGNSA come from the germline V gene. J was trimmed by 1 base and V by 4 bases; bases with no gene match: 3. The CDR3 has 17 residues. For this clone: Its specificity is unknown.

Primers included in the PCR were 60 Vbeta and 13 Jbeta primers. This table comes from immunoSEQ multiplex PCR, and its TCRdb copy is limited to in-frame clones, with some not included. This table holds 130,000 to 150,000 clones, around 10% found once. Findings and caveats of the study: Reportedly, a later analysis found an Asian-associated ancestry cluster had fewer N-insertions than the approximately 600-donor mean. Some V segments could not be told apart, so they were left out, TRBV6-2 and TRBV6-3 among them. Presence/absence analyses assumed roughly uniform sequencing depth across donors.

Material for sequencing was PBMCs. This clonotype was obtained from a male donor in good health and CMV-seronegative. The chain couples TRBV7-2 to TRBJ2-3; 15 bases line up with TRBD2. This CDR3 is CASSSRTSGRGTDTQYF. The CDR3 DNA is TGTGCCAGCAGCTCCCGGACTAGCGGGAGGGGCACAGATACGCAGTATTTT.